This T cell receptor (beta chain) was profiled in a study of blood T cells in healthy people across ages. The CDR3 loop spans 14 amino acids. V lost 2 bases to trimming and J lost 5 bases; unmatched junction nucleotides: 5. Germline V gene data show CDR1 as SGHRS and CDR2 as YFSETQ. Isolation yielded PBMCs, at least 7 million per sample, in every case. With each sample, at least 5 micrograms of total RNA were extracted. Findings and limits, study-wide: Among T cells, TCR beta diversity per million cells dropped roughly linearly as age rose.

Primers used in a second PCR of roughly 6 to 11 cycles were a sample-barcoded 5' primer and a J-beta primer mix. Each cDNA was tagged by a template-switch adaptor containing 12 random nucleotides. TCRdb independently ran MiXCR on the 5' RACE reads; one entry per CDR3 protein. The sample consists of hundreds of thousands of distinct CDR3 sequences, 20% to 25% of them appearing once. Points on this clonotype: Its target is unknown.

V and J are TRBV5-1 and TRBJ2-5; 8 nucleotides match TRBD2. The sequence was obtained from a man between 65 and 79 years old in good health. The sequenced material came from blood. For the CDR3, the DNA is TGCGCCAGCAGCTTACCGGGACTAGGGGAGACCCAGTACTTC. As protein: CASSLPGLGETQYF.